The entry below gives a single TCR beta chain sequence along with its context. Antigen: not known. The data were obtained in a study of T cell responses to AZD1222 COVID-19 vaccine. Study-wide points: Regions left unmutated in variants are reportedly the target of nearly half of spike-specific TCRs.

Profiled with immunoSEQ multiplex PCR; TCRdb holds only in-frame clones, not every one. The profile shows 80,000 to 95,000 clones, around 87% of them singletons. V shed 11 bases and J shed 10 bases, with 19 bases lying between them. Germline V gene lookup returns CDR1 SGHVS and CDR2 FQNEAQ. This CDR3 comprises 12 residues. The material was peripheral blood, obtained on day 0 of MenACWY control vaccination. This TCR was recovered from an adult in good health. V usage is TRBV7-8 and J usage is TRBJ2-3; possible D gene TRBD2, 6 bases. Written as DNA, the CDR3 is TGTGCCGGCGGGGTCCGGCTAGCGCCGCAGTATTTT. Its protein is CAGGVRLAPQYF.